This T cell receptor beta chain was observed in a study of cytomegalovirus exposure and HLA in healthy donors. Broader study findings: Later analysis reportedly placed an Asian-associated ancestry cluster below the roughly 680-donor mean in N-insertions. Reportedly, HLA-A and HLA-B alleles of most subjects were accurately predicted from TCR beta. Cytomegalovirus-associated status was assigned to 164 TCR beta chains.

Primers for the PCR totalled 60 Vbeta and 13 Jbeta. The assay was immunoSEQ multiplex PCR, and TCRdb's table has in-frame clones only and misses some. This repertoire comprises some 96,000 clones; its ten largest clones make up around 3.4%. Nominally healthy donors provided the samples, though records likely missed some immune exposures. With regard to this clone: No antigen is known for it.

The receptor was derived from a woman aged 25 to 39 in good health and CMV-seronegative. The sequenced sample consisted of PBMCs.

The CDR3 DNA reads TGTGCCAGCAGCCCAGCGGAGGCGGGAGTCGGAACCGGGGAGCTGTTTTTT. As protein: CASSPAEAGVGTGELFF. The V call is TRBV9, the J call TRBJ2-2, with 7 bases fitting TRBD2. Germline-derived CDR1 and CDR2 are SGDLS and YYNGEE. Trimming took 4 bases from V and 5 from J; bases not matched to a gene: 14. The CDR3 has 17 amino acids.